Listed below are T cell receptor beta chains from one sample, sequenced in a study of graft-versus-host responses after intestinal transplantation. The repertoire was sequenced with immunoSEQ multiplex PCR; TCRdb's copy has only in-frame clones and lacks some. The table shows around 96,000 clones, with more than 80% occurring only once. The source material was PBMCs, sampled about 460 days after intestinal transplant. These receptor sequences come from a human patient who received an intestinal transplant, so some T cells may come from the graft donor. CDR3s include the opening cysteine and the closing phenylalanine or tryptophan. D genes are given only for firm matches. Part of the rows lack a size; the others show once, few, many or a class for expanded clones.

CDR3 protein	CDR3 DNA	clone size	V gene	J gene	D gene
CASSFVRAGETQYF	TGCGCCAGCAGCTTCGTGAGGGCCGGAGAGACCCAGTACTTC	NA	TRBV5-1	TRBJ2-5	NA
CASSNRGNTEAFF	TGTGCCAGCAGCAACAGGGGGAACACTGAAGCTTTCTTT	once	TRBV6-1	TRBJ1-1	TRBD1
CASSLSGAQETQYF	TGCGCCAGCAGCTTAAGCGGGGCCCAAGAGACCCAGTACTTC	NA	TRBV5-1	TRBJ2-5	TRBD2
CASSPGQADNYYSNYGYTF	TGTGCCAGCAGTCCGGGACAGGCGGACAACTACTATTCTAACTATGGCTACACCTTC	NA	TRBV27	TRBJ1-2	TRBD1
CATSDNSKNIQYF	TGTGCCACCTCGGACAATTCCAAAAACATTCAGTACTTC	NA	TRBV2	TRBJ2-4	NA
CASSHTGFYGYTF	TGCGCCAGCAGTCATACAGGGTTCTATGGCTACACCTTC	once	TRBV10-1	TRBJ1-2	NA
CATSRDWSNQPQHF	TGTGCCACCAGCAGAGATTGGAGCAATCAGCCCCAGCATTTT	NA	TRBV15	TRBJ1-5	NA
CASSLVRTGSTQYF	TGTGCCAGCAGCTTAGTTAGGACGGGGAGTACGCAGTATTTT	NA	TRBV7-6	TRBJ2-3	NA
CASSYGTGTGGEQYF	TGTGCCAGCAGTTACGGCACCGGGACAGGGGGTGAGCAGTACTTC	NA	TRBV6-5	TRBJ2-7	TRBD1
CASSLGQVGEQYF	TGTGCTAGCAGCTTAGGACAGGTTGGGGAGCAGTACTTC	NA	TRBV7-7	TRBJ2-5	TRBD1
CASSPLGGFYGYTF	TGTGCCAGCAGCCCCCTTGGGGGGTTCTATGGCTACACCTTC	NA	TRBV6-5	TRBJ1-2	NA
CASTGAGTGELFF	TGCGCCAGTACGGGGGCGGGTACCGGGGAGCTGTTTTTT	few	TRBV4-1	TRBJ2-2	NA
CASRPGLQETQYF	TGTGCCTCGCGCCCAGGACTACAAGAGACCCAGTACTTC	NA	TRBV11-2	TRBJ2-5	NA
CASSLVPRGVTEAFF	TGTGCCAGCAGCTTAGTGCCCCGCGGTGTCACTGAAGCTTTCTTT	once	TRBV11-1	TRBJ1-1	NA
CASTTDRGRDYTF	TGTGCCAGCACCACGGACAGGGGGCGTGACTACACCTTC	NA	TRBV11-2	TRBJ1-2	TRBD1
CASSWGPYEQYF	TGTGCCAGCAGCTGGGGGCCCTACGAGCAGTACTTC	NA	TRBV7-9	TRBJ2-7	NA
CASSVGVSINYGYTF	TGTGCCAGCAGCGTAGGGGTCTCCATTAACTATGGCTACACCTTC	NA	TRBV9	TRBJ1-2	NA
CASSSSGGGDEQYF	TGTGCCAGCAGCTCCAGCGGGGGCGGGGACGAGCAGTACTTC	NA	TRBV7-2	TRBJ2-7	TRBD2
CASSSPTGGNTGELFF	TGTGCCAGCAGCTCACCGACAGGGGGCAACACCGGGGAGCTGTTTTTT	few	TRBV7-9	TRBJ2-2	TRBD1
CASSLRETQYF	TGTGCCAGCAGCTTAAGGGAGACCCAGTACTTC	NA	TRBV11-2	TRBJ2-5	NA
CAISDGSGGHWGTDTQYF	TGTGCCATCAGTGACGGTAGCGGGGGCCATTGGGGCACAGATACGCAGTATTTT	NA	TRBV10-3	TRBJ2-3	TRBD2
CASSTPTGELFF	TGTGCCAGCAGTACACCAACCGGGGAGCTGTTTTTT	NA	TRBV6-1	TRBJ2-2	NA
CASSQSGTF	TGTGCCAGCAGCCAATCGGGCACCTTC	NA	TRBV3-1/TRBV3-2	TRBJ1-2	NA
CASAGLNNYGYTF	TGTGCCAGCGCGGGACTAAACAACTATGGCTACACCTTC	NA	TRBV2	TRBJ1-2	NA
CASSLAKNTEAFF	TGTGCCAGCAGCTTGGCAAAAAACACTGAAGCTTTCTTT	NA	TRBV5-4	TRBJ1-1	NA
CASSQSLENTEAFF	TGCGCCAGCAGTCAATCTCTAGAGAACACTGAAGCTTTCTTT	NA	TRBV23-1	TRBJ1-1	NA
CSVGGVSYEQYF	TGCAGCGTTGGCGGAGTCTCCTACGAGCAGTACTTC	NA	TRBV29-1	TRBJ2-7	NA
CASSSPLGTAGELFF	TGTGCCAGCAGTTCACCCCTAGGGACGGCCGGGGAGCTGTTTTTT	NA	TRBV5-8	TRBJ2-2	NA
CASSPGTVRGYTF	TGTGCCAGCAGCCCGGGGACCGTGAGAGGCTACACCTTC	few	TRBV9	TRBJ1-2	NA
CASSPLASGSTDTQYF	TGTGCCAGCTCACCTTTGGCTAGCGGTAGCACAGATACGCAGTATTTT	once	TRBV18	TRBJ2-3	TRBD2
CASSLEVAPGPYGYTF	TGTGCCAGCAGCTTAGAGGTCGCGCCAGGCCCCTATGGCTACACCTTC	NA	TRBV11-2	TRBJ1-2	NA
CASSVGQALLYEQYF	TGTGCCAGCAGCGTCGGACAGGCCTTACTCTACGAGCAGTACTTC	NA	TRBV9	TRBJ2-7	TRBD1
CASSQGDRGLDGYTF	TGCGCCAGCAGCCAGGGGGACAGGGGGCTCGATGGCTACACCTTC	NA	TRBV4-1	TRBJ1-2	TRBD1
CASSLARNTEAFF	TGCGCCAGCAGCTTGGCACGGAACACTGAAGCTTTCTTT	NA	TRBV5-1	TRBJ1-1	NA
CASSYAASYSYEQYF	TGTGCCAGCAGTTACGCGGCCTCCTACTCCTACGAGCAGTACTTC	NA	TRBV6-5	TRBJ2-7	NA
CASTGTRVGGELFF	TGCGCCAGCACCGGGACGAGGGTTGGCGGGGAGCTGTTTTTT	NA	TRBV10-1	TRBJ2-2	NA
CASRPRDREVNGELFF	TGTGCCAGCAGACCCCGGGACAGGGAGGTCAACGGGGAGCTGTTTTTT	NA	TRBV7-6	TRBJ2-2	TRBD1
CASSPTGGANTGELFF	TGCGCCAGCAGCCCGACAGGGGGCGCGAACACCGGGGAGCTGTTTTTT	NA	TRBV5-1	TRBJ2-2	TRBD1
CASSLDGNQPQHF	TGTGCCAGCAGCTTGGATGGGAATCAGCCCCAGCATTTT	NA	TRBV5-8	TRBJ1-5	NA